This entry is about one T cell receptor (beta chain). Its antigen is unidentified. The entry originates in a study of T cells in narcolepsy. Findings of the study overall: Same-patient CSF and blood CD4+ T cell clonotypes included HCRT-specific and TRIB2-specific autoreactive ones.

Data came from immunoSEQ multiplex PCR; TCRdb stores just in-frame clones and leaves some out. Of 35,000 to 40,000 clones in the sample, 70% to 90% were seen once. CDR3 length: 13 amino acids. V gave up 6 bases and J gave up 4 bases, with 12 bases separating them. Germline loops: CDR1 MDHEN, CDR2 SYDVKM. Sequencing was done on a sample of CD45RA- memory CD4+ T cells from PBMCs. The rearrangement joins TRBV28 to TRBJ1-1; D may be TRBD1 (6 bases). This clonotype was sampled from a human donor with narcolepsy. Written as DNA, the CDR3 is TGTGCCAGCAGGTGGGGGGCGGGCACTGAAGCTTTCTTT. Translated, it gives CASRWGAGTEAFF.